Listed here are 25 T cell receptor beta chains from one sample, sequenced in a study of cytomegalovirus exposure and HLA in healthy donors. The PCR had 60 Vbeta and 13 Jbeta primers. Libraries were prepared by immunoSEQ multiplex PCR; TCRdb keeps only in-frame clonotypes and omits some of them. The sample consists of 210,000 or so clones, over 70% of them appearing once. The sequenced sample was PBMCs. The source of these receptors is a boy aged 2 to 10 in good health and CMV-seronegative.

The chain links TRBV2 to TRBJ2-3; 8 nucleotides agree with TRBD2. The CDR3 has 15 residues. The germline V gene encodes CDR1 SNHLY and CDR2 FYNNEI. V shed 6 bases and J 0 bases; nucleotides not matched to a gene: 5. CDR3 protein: CASRKSGSSTDTQYF. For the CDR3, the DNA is TGTGCCAGCAGGAAGAGCGGGAGCAGCACAGATACGCAGTATTTT.

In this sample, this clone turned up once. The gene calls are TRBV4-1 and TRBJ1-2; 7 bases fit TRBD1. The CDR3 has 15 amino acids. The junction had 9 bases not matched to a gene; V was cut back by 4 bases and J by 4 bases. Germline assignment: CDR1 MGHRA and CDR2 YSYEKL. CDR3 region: CASSPGTDLSYGYTF. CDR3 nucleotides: TGCGCCAGCAGCCCCGGGACAGACCTCTCCTATGGCTACACCTTC.

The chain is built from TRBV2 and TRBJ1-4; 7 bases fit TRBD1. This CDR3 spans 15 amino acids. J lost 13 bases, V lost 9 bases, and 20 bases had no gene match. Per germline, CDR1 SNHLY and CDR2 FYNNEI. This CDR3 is CASSRTGMDSDGLFF. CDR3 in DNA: TGTGCCAGTTCAAGGACAGGCATGGACTCGGACGGACTGTTTTTT.

DNA of the CDR3: TGTGCTAGTGGTTTGGTAGGGGTATATACGCAGTATTTT. This gives the protein CASGLVGVYTQYF. The rearrangement uses TRBV12-5 and TRBJ2-3; maybe TRBD1 (5 bases). The V gene lost 0 bases and the J gene lost 7 bases, with 8 bases spanning the gap. Germline-derived CDR1 and CDR2 are LGHNT and FRNRAP. This CDR3 is built from 13 residues. Full variable domain (outside the CDR3, taken from reference TRBV12-5 and TRBJ2-3): DARVTQTPRHKVTEMGQEVTMRCQPILGHNTVFWYRQTMMQGLELLAYFRNRAPLDDSGMPKDRFSAEMPDATLATLKIQPSEPRDSAVYFCASGLVGVYTQYFGPGTRLTVL.

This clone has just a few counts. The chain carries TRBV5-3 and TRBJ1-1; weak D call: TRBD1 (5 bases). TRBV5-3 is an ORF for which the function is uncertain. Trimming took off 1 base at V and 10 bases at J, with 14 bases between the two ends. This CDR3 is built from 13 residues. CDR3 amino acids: CARSLQGPQGAFF. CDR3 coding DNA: TGTGCCAGAAGCTTGCAGGGCCCACAAGGAGCTTTCTTT.

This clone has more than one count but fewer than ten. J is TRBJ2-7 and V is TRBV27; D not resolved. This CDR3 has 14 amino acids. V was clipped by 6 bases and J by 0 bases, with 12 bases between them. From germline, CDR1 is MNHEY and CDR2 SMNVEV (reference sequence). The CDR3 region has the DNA TGTGCCAGCAGCGGGTTCGCGAACTCCTACGAGCAGTACTTC. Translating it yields CASSGFANSYEQYF.

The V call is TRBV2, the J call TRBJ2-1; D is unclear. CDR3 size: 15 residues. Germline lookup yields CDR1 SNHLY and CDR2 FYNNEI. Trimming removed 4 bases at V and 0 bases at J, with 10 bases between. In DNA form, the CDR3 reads TGTGCCAGCAGTGTTGGGCGAAGCTCCTACAATGAGCAGTTCTTC. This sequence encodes CASSVGRSSYNEQFF.

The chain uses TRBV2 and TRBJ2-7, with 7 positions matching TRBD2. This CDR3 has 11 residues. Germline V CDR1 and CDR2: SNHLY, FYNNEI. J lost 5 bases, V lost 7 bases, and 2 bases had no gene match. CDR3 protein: CASMGGDEQYF. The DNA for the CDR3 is TGTGCCAGCATGGGGGGGGACGAGCAGTACTTC.

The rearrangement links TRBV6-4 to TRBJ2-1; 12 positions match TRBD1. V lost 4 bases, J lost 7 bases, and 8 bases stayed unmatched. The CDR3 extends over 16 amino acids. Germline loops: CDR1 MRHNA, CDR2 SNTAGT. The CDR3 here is CASSATGTGGPNEQFF. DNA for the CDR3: TGTGCCAGCAGTGCTACCGGGACAGGGGGCCCGAATGAGCAGTTCTTC.

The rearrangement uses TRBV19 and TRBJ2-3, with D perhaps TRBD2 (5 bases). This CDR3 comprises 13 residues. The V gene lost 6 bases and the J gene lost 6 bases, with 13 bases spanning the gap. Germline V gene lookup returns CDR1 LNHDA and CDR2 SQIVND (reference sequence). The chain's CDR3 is CASRDPGRDTQYF. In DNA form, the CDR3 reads TGTGCCAGTAGGGACCCGGGAAGGGATACGCAGTATTTT.

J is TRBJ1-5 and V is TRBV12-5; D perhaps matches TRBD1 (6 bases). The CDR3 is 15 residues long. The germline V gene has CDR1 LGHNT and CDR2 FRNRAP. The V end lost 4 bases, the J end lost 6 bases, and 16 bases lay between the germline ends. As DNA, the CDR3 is TGTGCTAGTGGTTCGTCCAATCAGGGGACTCAGCCCCAGCATTTT. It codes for CASGSSNQGTQPQHF. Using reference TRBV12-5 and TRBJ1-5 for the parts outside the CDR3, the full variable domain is DARVTQTPRHKVTEMGQEVTMRCQPILGHNTVFWYRQTMMQGLELLAYFRNRAPLDDSGMPKDRFSAEMPDATLATLKIQPSEPRDSAVYFCASGSSNQGTQPQHFGDGTRLSIL.

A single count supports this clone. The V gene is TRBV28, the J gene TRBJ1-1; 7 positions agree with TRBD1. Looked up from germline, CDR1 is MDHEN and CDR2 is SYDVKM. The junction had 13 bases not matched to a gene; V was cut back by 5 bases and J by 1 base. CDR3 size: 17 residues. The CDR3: CASSPLSWTGGNTEAFF. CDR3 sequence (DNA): TGTGCCAGCAGTCCCCTTTCTTGGACAGGAGGGAACACTGAAGCTTTCTTT. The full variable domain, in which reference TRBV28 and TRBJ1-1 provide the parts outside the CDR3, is DVKVTQSSRYLVKRTGEKVFLECVQDMDHENMFWYRQDPGLGLRLIYFSYDVKMKEKGDIPEGYSVSREKKERFSLILESASTNQTSMYLCASSPLSWTGGNTEAFFGQGTRLTVV.

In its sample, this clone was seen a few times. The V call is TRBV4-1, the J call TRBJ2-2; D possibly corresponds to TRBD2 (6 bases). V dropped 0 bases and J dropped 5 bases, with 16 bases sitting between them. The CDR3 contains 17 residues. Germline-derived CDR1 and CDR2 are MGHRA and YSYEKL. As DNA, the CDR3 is TGCGCCAGCAGCCAAGATGGAGGGTTTGTGGTTACCGGGGAGCTGTTTTTT. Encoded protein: CASSQDGGFVVTGELFF.

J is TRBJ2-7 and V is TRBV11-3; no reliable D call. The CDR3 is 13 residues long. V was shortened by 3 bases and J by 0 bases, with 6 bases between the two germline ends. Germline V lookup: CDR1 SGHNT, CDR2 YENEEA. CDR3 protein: CASSFDFSYEQYF. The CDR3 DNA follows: TGTGCCAGCAGCTTTGACTTCTCCTACGAGCAGTACTTC.

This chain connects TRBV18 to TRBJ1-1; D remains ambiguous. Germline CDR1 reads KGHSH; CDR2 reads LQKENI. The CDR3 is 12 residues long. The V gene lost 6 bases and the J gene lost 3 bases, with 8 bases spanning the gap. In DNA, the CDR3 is TGTGCCAGCTCGAGAGAGTACACTGAAGCTTTCTTT. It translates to CASSREYTEAFF.

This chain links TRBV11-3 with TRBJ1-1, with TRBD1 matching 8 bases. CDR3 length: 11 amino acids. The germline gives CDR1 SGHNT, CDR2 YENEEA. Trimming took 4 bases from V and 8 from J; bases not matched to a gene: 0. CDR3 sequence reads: CASSSGGEAFF. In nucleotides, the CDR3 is TGTGCCAGCAGCTCAGGGGGCGAAGCTTTCTTT.

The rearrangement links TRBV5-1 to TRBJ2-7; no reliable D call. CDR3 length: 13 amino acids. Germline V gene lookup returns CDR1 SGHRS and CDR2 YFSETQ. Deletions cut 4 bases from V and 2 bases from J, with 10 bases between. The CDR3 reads CASSVQFPYEQYF. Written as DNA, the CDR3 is TGCGCCAGCAGCGTACAGTTTCCCTACGAGCAGTACTTC.

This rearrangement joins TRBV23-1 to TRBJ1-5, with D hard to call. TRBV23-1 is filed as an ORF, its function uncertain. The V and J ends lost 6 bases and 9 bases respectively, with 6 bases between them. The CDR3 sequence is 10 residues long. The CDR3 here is CASSLWPQHF. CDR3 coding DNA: TGCGCCAGCAGCCTATGGCCCCAGCATTTT.

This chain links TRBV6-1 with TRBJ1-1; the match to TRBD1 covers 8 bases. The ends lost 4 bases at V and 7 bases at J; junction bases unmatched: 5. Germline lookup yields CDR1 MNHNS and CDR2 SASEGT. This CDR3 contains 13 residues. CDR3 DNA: TGTGCCAGCAGTGCGGACAGGGTAAATGAAGCTTTCTTT. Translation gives CASSADRVNEAFF.

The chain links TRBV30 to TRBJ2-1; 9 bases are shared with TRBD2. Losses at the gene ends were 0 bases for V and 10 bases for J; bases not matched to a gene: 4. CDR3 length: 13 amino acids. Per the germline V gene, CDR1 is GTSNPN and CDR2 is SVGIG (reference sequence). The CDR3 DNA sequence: TGTGCCTGGAGTGTTGCTAGCGGGAACGAGCAGTTCTTC. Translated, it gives CAWSVASGNEQFF.

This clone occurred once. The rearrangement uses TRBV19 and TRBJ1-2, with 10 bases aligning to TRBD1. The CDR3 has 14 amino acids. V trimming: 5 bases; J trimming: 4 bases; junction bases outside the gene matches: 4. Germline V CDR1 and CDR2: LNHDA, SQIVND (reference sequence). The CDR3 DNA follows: TGTGCCAGTAGTCCAAGGACAGGGGGCTATGGCTACACCTTC. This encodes CASSPRTGGYGYTF.

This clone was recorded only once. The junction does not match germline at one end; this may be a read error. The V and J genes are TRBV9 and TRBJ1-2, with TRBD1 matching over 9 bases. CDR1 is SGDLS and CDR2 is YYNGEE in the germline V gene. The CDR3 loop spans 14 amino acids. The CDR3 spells CVSSVIDRGDGYTF. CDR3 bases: TGTGTCAGCAGCGTGATTGACAGGGGGGATGGCTACACCTTC. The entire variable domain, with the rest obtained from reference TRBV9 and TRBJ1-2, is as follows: DSGVTQTPKHLITATGQRVTLRCSPRSGDLSVYWYQQSLDQGLQFLIQYYNGEERAKGNILERFSAQQFPDLHSELNLSSLELGDSALYFCVSSVIDRGDGYTFGSGTRLTVV.

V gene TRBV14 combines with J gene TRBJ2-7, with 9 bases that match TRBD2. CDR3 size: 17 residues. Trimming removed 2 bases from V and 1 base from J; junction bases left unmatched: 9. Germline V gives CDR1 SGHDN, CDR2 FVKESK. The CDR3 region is CASSQYQGTSSSYEQYF. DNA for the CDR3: TGTGCCAGCAGCCAATATCAGGGGACTAGCTCGTCCTACGAGCAGTACTTC.

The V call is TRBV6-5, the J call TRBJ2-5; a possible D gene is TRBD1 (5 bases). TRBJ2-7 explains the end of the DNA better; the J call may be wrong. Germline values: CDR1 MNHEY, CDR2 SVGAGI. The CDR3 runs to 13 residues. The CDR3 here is CASSYRQPDEQYF. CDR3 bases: TGTGCCAGCAGTTACCGACAGCCAGACGAGCAGTACTTC.

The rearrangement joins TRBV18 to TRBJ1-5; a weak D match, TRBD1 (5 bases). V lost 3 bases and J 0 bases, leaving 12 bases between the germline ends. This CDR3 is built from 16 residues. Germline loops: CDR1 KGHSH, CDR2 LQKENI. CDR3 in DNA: TGTGCCAGCTCACCCACAGGTTCCGCTAGCAATCAGCCCCAGCATTTT. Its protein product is CASSPTGSASNQPQHF. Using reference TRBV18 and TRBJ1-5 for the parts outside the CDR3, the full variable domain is NAGVMQNPRHLVRRRGQEARLRCSPMKGHSHVYWYRQLPEEGLKFMVYLQKENIIDESGMPKERFSAEFPKEGPSILRIQQVVRGDSAAYFCASSPTGSASNQPQHFGDGTRLSIL.